Below, 17 T cell receptor beta chains from the same sample are listed, as sequenced in a study of patients and donors after allogeneic stem cell transplantation. MiXCR, applied by TCRdb to the RT-PCR reads, yields one record per CDR3 protein. The sample lists approximately 200,000 distinct CDR3 sequences, around two fifths seen once, with 33% in the top ten. Sequenced sample: blood, either unsorted or a sorted T cell fraction (not recorded which). The receptors stem from a human donor who was either an allogeneic HSCT recipient or a stem cell or donor lymphocyte infusion donor (not recorded which). It is not recorded whose cells these are; they may come from a transplant donor.

This clonotype appeared many times. Written as DNA, the CDR3 is TGCGCCAGCAGCTTGGGCGGCAGGGTCCTCTCTGGGGCCAACGTCCTGACTTTC. It translates to CASSLGGRVLSGANVLTF. The J gene is TRBJ2-6, the V gene TRBV5-1; maybe TRBD1 (5 bases). V was trimmed by 0 bases and J by 0 bases, leaving 13 bases between them. The CDR3 is 18 residues long. Germline V CDR1 and CDR2: SGHRS, YFSETQ.

This chain connects TRBV4-3 to TRBJ1-1, with D maybe TRBD1 (6 bases). Trimming took off 0 bases at V and 2 bases at J, with 22 bases between the two ends. Germline CDR1 LGHNA, CDR2 YSLEER. There are 19 residues in the CDR3. CDR3 protein: CASSQDTGRGYAINTEAFF. The CDR3 nucleotides are TGCGCCAGCAGCCAAGATACGGGCAGGGGATACGCAATTAACACTGAAGCTTTCTTT.

This clonotype has a single count. This sequence joins TRBV27 and TRBJ1-2; D gene uncertain. Deletions cut 2 bases from V and 3 bases from J, with 7 bases between. The CDR3 runs 13 residues. In germline, CDR1 is MNHEY, CDR2 SMNVEV (reference sequence). This CDR3 is CASSLHQDYGYTF. The CDR3 DNA sequence: TGTGCCAGCAGTTTACATCAGGACTATGGCTACACCTTC.

The chain carries TRBV4-3 and TRBJ2-7; D might be TRBD2 (6 bases). The CDR3 runs 17 residues. Per germline, CDR1 LGHNA and CDR2 YSLEER. Trimming removed 0 bases at V and 2 bases at J, with 17 bases between. The CDR3 reads CASSQEVVAELPYEQYF. The DNA of the CDR3 is TGCGCCAGCAGCCAAGAAGTCGTAGCGGAACTCCCCTACGAGCAGTACTTC.

This clonotype was counted a single time. The chain carries TRBV9 and TRBJ2-7; D not resolved. The CDR3 runs to 13 residues. From germline, CDR1 is SGDLS and CDR2 YYNGEE. V lost 0 bases to trimming and J lost 1 base, with 5 bases between them. The DNA of the CDR3 is TGTGCCAGCAGCGTAGGAGCTTCCTACGAGCAGTACTTC. This encodes CASSVGASYEQYF. Looking up the rest from reference TRBV9 and TRBJ2-7 gives the full variable domain: DSGVTQTPKHLITATGQRVTLRCSPRSGDLSVYWYQQSLDQGLQFLIQYYNGEERAKGNILERFSAQQFPDLHSELNLSSLELGDSALYFCASSVGASYEQYFGPGTRLTVT.

This clonotype turned up a few times. The chain recombines TRBV28 with TRBJ1-5; 11 nucleotides line up with TRBD1. V shed 6 bases and J 4 bases; nucleotides not matched to a gene: 11. The germline CDR1 and CDR2 sequences are MDHEN and SYDVKM. This CDR3 contains 17 residues. The chain's CDR3 is CASSFTGTGGRNQPQHF. For the CDR3, the DNA is TGTGCCAGCAGCTTTACCGGGACAGGGGGTAGGAATCAGCCCCAGCATTTT.

There are a few counts of this clonotype. The chain uses TRBV29-1 and TRBJ1-3; D uncertain. Germline V lookup: CDR1 SQVTM, CDR2 ANQGSEA. The CDR3 runs 11 residues. The germline V and J ends were trimmed by 1 base and 8 bases, with 6 bases remaining between them. CDR3 nucleotides: TGCAGCGTTGAAGCTGGGTACACCATATATTTT. Translating gives CSVEAGYTIYF.

This clonotype was detected a few times. The chain links TRBV14 to TRBJ1-5; 7 positions agree with TRBD1. This CDR3 is built from 14 residues. V lost 3 bases and J lost 7; bases outside the gene matches: 6. Germline assignment: CDR1 SGHDN and CDR2 FVKESK. CDR3 nucleotides: TGTGCCAGCAGCCACCGGACAGGAGGGCAGCCCCAGCATTTT. Translated: CASSHRTGGQPQHF.

This clonotype has just a few counts. J is TRBJ1-1 and V is TRBV27; TRBD1 aligns across 8 bases. The germline V gene has CDR1 MNHEY and CDR2 SMNVEV (reference sequence). The ends lost 5 bases at V and 5 bases at J; junction bases unmatched: 10. The CDR3 consists of 15 residues. CDR3 sequence (DNA): TGTGCCAGCAGTCAGAAGCAGGGGGCCGGTACTGAAGCTTTCTTT. Translating it yields CASSQKQGAGTEAFF.

The chain is built from TRBV15 and TRBJ2-5; D unresolved. The CDR3 runs to 12 residues. Germline CDR1 and CDR2: LNHNV and YYDKDF (reference sequence). V was shortened by 7 bases and J by 3 bases, with 9 bases between the two germline ends. The CDR3 nucleotides read TGTGCCACCAAGCAATTTGAAGAGACCCAGTACTTC. It yields the protein CATKQFEETQYF.

J is TRBJ2-7 and V is TRBV29-1; D may correspond to TRBD1 or TRBD2 (5 bases each). Germline loops: CDR1 SQVTM, CDR2 ANQGSEA. The V end lost 1 base, the J end lost 0 bases, and 7 bases lay between the germline ends. This CDR3 is 13 amino acids long. The CDR3 coding sequence is TGCAGCGTTGAAGTAGGGACCTCCTACGAGCAGTACTTC. Translating it yields CSVEVGTSYEQYF.

This clonotype occurred a few times. This rearrangement joins TRBV12-3 or TRBV12-4 to TRBJ1-1; 8 bases line up with TRBD1. V was pared by 6 bases and J by 7 bases, with 7 bases of the junction left unmatched. The CDR3 spans 13 residues. CDR3 in amino acids: CASSPTGGDEAFF. CDR3 coding DNA: TGTGCCAGCAGCCCTACAGGGGGTGATGAAGCTTTCTTT.

This clonotype was counted a few times. This chain connects TRBV12-3 or TRBV12-4 to TRBJ1-4, with TRBD1 matching over 7 bases. The CDR3 extends over 14 amino acids. V lost 5 bases, J lost 4 bases, and 4 bases stayed unmatched. This CDR3 is CASSPGQLNEKLFF. The CDR3 DNA reads TGTGCCAGCAGTCCGGGACAGCTTAATGAAAAACTGTTTTTT.

The chain's CDR3 is CASSRAGTANNEQFF. The CDR3 DNA reads as TGTGCCAGCAGTCGAGCCGGGACAGCAAACAATGAGCAGTTCTTC. V usage is TRBV12-3 or TRBV12-4 and J usage is TRBJ2-1; 7 bases agree with TRBD1. The CDR3 has 15 amino acids. Trimming took 5 bases from V and 5 from J; bases not matched to a gene: 9.

The rearrangement links TRBV28 to TRBJ2-2; possibly TRBD2 for D (7 bases). Trimming shortened V by 2 bases and J by 6 bases, and 10 bases separated the two germline ends. The germline V gene has CDR1 MDHEN and CDR2 SYDVKM. CDR3 length: 14 residues. The CDR3, as DNA: TGTGCCAGCAGTTTAAGAGGGGGGGCCGGGGAGCTGTTTTTT. Translation gives CASSLRGGAGELFF.

The V call is TRBV27, the J call TRBJ2-7; D might be TRBD2 (5 bases). CDR3 length equals 15 residues. V dropped 7 bases and J dropped 0 bases, with 16 bases sitting between them. CDR1 MNHEY and CDR2 SMNVEV come from the germline V gene (reference sequence). For the CDR3, the DNA is TGTGCCAGCAAAAACACGGCGGGTAGCTCCTACGAGCAGTACTTC. Translated: CASKNTAGSSYEQYF.

This clonotype has only one observation. This sequence joins TRBV12-3 or TRBV12-4 and TRBJ2-7; D possibly uses TRBD1 or TRBD2 (5 bases each). The CDR3 has 13 amino acids. Trimming shortened V by 5 bases and J by 2 bases, and 10 bases separated the two germline ends. The CDR3 here is CASSTGTPYEQYF. CDR3 coding DNA: TGTGCCAGCAGTACCGGGACGCCCTACGAGCAGTACTTC.